Shown below are 24 T cell receptor beta chains from a single sample sequenced in a study of liver allograft versus peripheral blood T cells. Study overall: The authors compared T cell receptor repertoires in transplanted livers with recipients' peripheral blood repertoires.

Each CDR3 protein gets one entry after TCRdb re-called the reads with MiXCR. The sample shows about 11,000 distinct CDR3 sequences, roughly 23% of them seen only once. The receptor source for this set is a human patient who had a liver transplant. The graft donor may be the source of some T cells.

CDR3 amino acids: CASSESAGGQFF. The DNA of the CDR3 is TGTGCCAGCAGTGAATCAGCGGGGGGGCAGTTCTTC. The V and J genes are TRBV2 and TRBJ1-2; TRBD2 matches at 9 bases. The assigned J gene may be wrong: the sequence end matches TRBJ2-1 better. Germline V lookup: CDR1 SNHLY, CDR2 FYNNEI. The CDR3 extends over 12 amino acids.

This clonotype is labeled medium-sized (0.01 to 0.1%). The chain employs TRBV18 and TRBJ2-1; 9 bases map to TRBD2. The CDR3 runs to 13 residues. Germline CDR1 KGHSH, CDR2 LQKENI. The trim removed 3 bases at V and 9 bases at J, leaving 3 bases unmatched. Here the CDR3 DNA reads TGTGCCAGCTCACCGGGACTAGCCGTTGAGCAGTTCTTC. This sequence encodes CASSPGLAVEQFF.

By frequency in the sample, this clonotype is medium-sized. V usage is TRBV18 and J usage is TRBJ2-3; TRBD2 matches 8 bases. This CDR3 has 16 amino acids. Trimming cost V 6 bases and J 5 bases; bases outside gene matches: 13. Germline lookup yields CDR1 KGHSH and CDR2 LQKENI. The CDR3 sequence: CASSPNGGDLVDTQYF. DNA for the CDR3: TGTGCCAGCTCCCCAAACGGGGGGGACCTGGTAGATACGCAGTATTTT.

Within the sample, this clonotype is medium-sized. The chain links TRBV13 to TRBJ1-2; 7 bases agree with TRBD1. The germline CDR1 and CDR2 sequences are PRHDT and FYEKMQ (reference sequence). CDR3 length: 14 amino acids. The trim removed 6 bases at V and 4 bases at J, leaving 8 bases unmatched. The CDR3 DNA reads TGTGCCAGCAGGCGAAACAGGGGAATCTATGGCTACACCTTC. Protein: CASRRNRGIYGYTF.

The chain carries TRBV20-1 and TRBJ1-1, with unresolved D. V was trimmed by 0 bases and J by 0 bases, leaving 5 bases between them. The germline V gene encodes CDR1 DFQATT and CDR2 SNEGSKA (reference sequence). CDR3 length equals 13 residues. The CDR3 region has the DNA TGCAGTGCTAGAGATAGGGTGAACACTGAAGCTTTCTTT. It codes for CSARDRVNTEAFF.

The chain recombines TRBV7-3 with TRBJ1-1; 9 positions agree with TRBD1. The germline CDR1 and CDR2 sequences are SGHTA and FQGTGA. The junction had 12 bases not matched to a gene; V was cut back by 5 bases and J by 5 bases. The CDR3 runs to 16 residues. CDR3 sequence (DNA): TGTGCCAGCAGCCGATCAAGTCCCGGGACAGGGACTGAAGCTTTCTTT. Translation gives CASSRSSPGTGTEAFF.

A few counts support this clonotype. V is TRBV28 and J is TRBJ2-7, with TRBD2 as a possible D gene (6 bases). Trimming cost V 6 bases and J 2 bases, with 11 bases left between them. The CDR3 spans 13 residues. CDR1 MDHEN and CDR2 SYDVKM come from the germline V gene. In nucleotides, the CDR3 is TGTGCCAGCAGGCGGGACCTTACCTACGAGCAGTACTTC. Its protein product is CASRRDLTYEQYF. Supplemented by reference TRBV28 and TRBJ2-7, the full variable domain reads DVKVTQSSRYLVKRTGEKVFLECVQDMDHENMFWYRQDPGLGLRLIYFSYDVKMKEKGDIPEGYSVSREKKERFSLILESASTNQTSMYLCASRRDLTYEQYFGPGTRLTVT.

This rearrangement joins TRBV27 to TRBJ1-1; D uncertain. CDR1 and CDR2 (germline): MNHEY, SMNVEV (reference sequence). This CDR3 has 17 amino acids. Trimming removed 5 bases from V and 0 bases from J, with 19 bases in between. CDR3 protein: CASSPARGAGLNTEAFF. The CDR3 DNA reads TGTGCCAGCAGTCCCGCGCGGGGTGCAGGCCTGAACACTGAAGCTTTCTTT.

By share, this clonotype counts as medium-sized. The chain is built from TRBV6-5 and TRBJ2-1; possibly TRBD1 or TRBD2 for D (6 bases each). Germline V gene lookup returns CDR1 MNHEY and CDR2 SVGAGI. Trimming shortened V by 6 bases and J by 7 bases, and 19 bases separated the two germline ends. The CDR3 covers 15 residues. This CDR3 is CASSPGWGAGNEQFF. CDR3 nucleotides: TGTGCCAGCAGCCCTGGGTGGGGGGCAGGTAATGAGCAGTTCTTC.

This clonotype is deemed medium-sized (0.01 to 0.1%). The CDR3 sequence is CAISGDRDQPQHF. DNA for the CDR3: TGTGCCATCAGTGGGGACAGGGACCAGCCCCAGCATTTT. This chain joins TRBV10-3 and TRBJ1-5; TRBD1 agrees at 9 bases. The CDR3 totals 13 residues. With 4 bases clipped from V and 7 bases from J, the junction kept 2 bases outside the gene matches. In germline, CDR1 is ENHRY, CDR2 SYGVKD.

By sample fraction, this clonotype is medium-sized. The J gene is TRBJ2-5, the V gene TRBV29-1, with 8 bases matching TRBD1. Germline V CDR1 and CDR2: SQVTM, ANQGSEA. V lost 3 bases and J lost 3; bases outside the gene matches: 9. The CDR3 extends over 15 amino acids. CDR3 region: CSVEGTETGEETQYF. In DNA, the CDR3 is TGCAGCGTTGAGGGCACAGAGACAGGGGAAGAGACCCAGTACTTC.

This clonotype is medium-sized in the sample. The rearrangement joins TRBV6-6 to TRBJ2-1; tentative D call: TRBD2 (5 bases). This CDR3 is built from 12 residues. Trimming stripped 7 bases from V and 9 bases from J, with 13 bases between. Germline CDR1 is MNHNY and CDR2 is SVGAGI (reference sequence). This chain's CDR3 is CASTRGSIEQFF. As DNA, the CDR3 is TGTGCCAGCACTCGGGGTTCCATTGAGCAGTTCTTC.

By sample share, this clonotype is medium-sized. J is TRBJ1-3 and V is TRBV15; 7 nucleotides agree with TRBD1. Germline CDR1 is LNHNV and CDR2 is YYDKDF (reference sequence). With 5 bases clipped from V and 3 bases from J, the junction kept 4 bases outside the gene matches. The CDR3 runs 14 residues. In DNA, the CDR3 is TGTGCCACCAGCTTCGACAGGGTTGGAAACACCATATATTTT. Translating it yields CATSFDRVGNTIYF.

This clonotype is medium-sized (0.01 to 0.1%). The J gene is TRBJ1-1, the V gene TRBV10-3; D remains ambiguous. The ends were cut back, 0 bases at V and 0 bases at J, with 8 bases in the middle. This CDR3 is built from 15 residues. Germline CDR1 is ENHRY and CDR2 is SYGVKD. DNA of the CDR3: TGTGCCATCAGTGAGTCAAGAGTATTGAACACTGAAGCTTTCTTT. Amino acid sequence: CAISESRVLNTEAFF.

The V call is TRBV7-9, the J call TRBJ1-2, with D possibly TRBD1 on 5 matching bases. Trimming stripped 2 bases from V and 2 bases from J, with 9 bases between. The CDR3 spans 14 residues. From germline, CDR1 is SEHNR and CDR2 FQNEAQ (reference sequence). CDR3 DNA sequence: TGTGCCAGCAGCTTACAGTCAGGGAACTATGGCTACACCTTC. Translation gives CASSLQSGNYGYTF.

This clonotype counts as medium-sized. The genes are TRBV18 and TRBJ1-2; tentatively, D is TRBD1 (5 bases). With 3 bases removed from V and 3 bases from J, the gap between germline ends came to 11 bases. The CDR3 extends over 14 amino acids. From germline, CDR1 is KGHSH and CDR2 LQKENI. The CDR3 sequence: CASSPRRGDYGYTF. CDR3 DNA: TGTGCCAGCTCACCCCGCCGGGGGGACTATGGCTACACCTTC. Combining the CDR3 with reference TRBV18 and TRBJ1-2 gives the whole variable domain NAGVMQNPRHLVRRRGQEARLRCSPMKGHSHVYWYRQLPEEGLKFMVYLQKENIIDESGMPKERFSAEFPKEGPSILRIQQVVRGDSAAYFCASSPRRGDYGYTFGSGTRLTVV.

The genes are TRBV20-1 and TRBJ1-5; no reliable D call. The CDR3 loop spans 16 amino acids. Deletions cut 0 bases from V and 0 bases from J, with 12 bases between. CDR1 DFQATT and CDR2 SNEGSKA come from the germline V gene (reference sequence). CDR3 loop: CSAREPRGYSNQPQHF. The CDR3 nucleotides are TGCAGTGCTAGAGAGCCTCGGGGATATAGCAATCAGCCCCAGCATTTT.

CDR3 DNA: TGTGCCAGCAGGTTAGCGGGCCTCACCGGGGAGCTGTTTTTT. It codes for CASRLAGLTGELFF. This chain uses TRBV6-1 with TRBJ2-2, with 7 bases identical to TRBD2. Germline CDR1 and CDR2: MNHNS and SASEGT. The CDR3 runs to 14 residues. Unmatched junction bases numbered 5, after V lost 6 bases and J lost 4 bases.

V usage is TRBV30 and J usage is TRBJ1-6; no firm D call. In germline, CDR1 is GTSNPN, CDR2 SVGIG (reference sequence). The CDR3 has 12 residues. Trimming pared 0 bases from V and 9 bases from J, leaving 6 bases between. This CDR3 reads CAWSVWGSPLHF. The CDR3 nucleotides are TGTGCCTGGAGTGTGTGGGGTTCACCCCTCCACTTT.

This clonotype qualifies as medium-sized. This chain links TRBV27 with TRBJ1-6; TRBD1 might be the D (6 bases). CDR3 length: 14 amino acids. V lost 4 bases and J lost 8, with 12 bases in between. Per germline, CDR1 MNHEY and CDR2 SMNVEV (reference sequence). Written as DNA, the CDR3 is TGTGCCAGCAGTTACGGGACAAATTATTCACCCCTCCACTTT. Translated, it gives CASSYGTNYSPLHF.

This chain links TRBV5-6 with TRBJ2-6; the match to TRBD1 covers 7 bases. The CDR3 covers 17 residues. Germline trimming cut 1 base from V and 0 bases from J; bases unmatched to any gene: 4. Germline CDR1 is SGHDT and CDR2 is YYEEEE. The CDR3: CASSLKRDSSGANVLTF. DNA of the CDR3: TGTGCCAGCAGCTTGAAGAGGGACAGCTCTGGGGCCAACGTCCTGACTTTC.

In its sample, this clonotype ranks as medium-sized. The J gene is TRBJ2-7, the V gene TRBV7-2, with D unclear. Deletions cut 5 bases from V and 2 bases from J, with 13 bases between. The CDR3 runs 14 residues. Germline-derived CDR1 and CDR2 are SGHTA and FQGNSA. CDR3 loop: CASSPLAQTYEQYF. Here the CDR3 DNA reads TGTGCCAGCAGCCCATTGGCACAAACCTACGAGCAGTACTTC.

This chain joins TRBV6-1 and TRBJ1-5; 7 bases map to TRBD1. V dropped 3 bases and J dropped 1; count of bases not matched to a gene: 9. Germline-derived CDR1 and CDR2 are MNHNS and SASEGT. This CDR3 is 17 amino acids long. In DNA, the CDR3 is TGTGCCAGCAGTGAGGCCCGGACAGGTTACAGCAATCAGCCCCAGCATTTT. Protein product: CASSEARTGYSNQPQHF.

This clonotype is classed as medium-sized. The germline gene is not matched at one end of the junction; a read error may be the cause. The chain joins TRBV29-1 to TRBJ2-7, with 8 bases lining up with TRBD1. The CDR3 extends over 12 amino acids. From germline, CDR1 is SQVTM and CDR2 ANQGSEA. CDR3 residues: CSVRTGSSEQYF. The CDR3 nucleotides read TGCAGCGTTCGGACAGGGTCCTCCGAGCAGTACTTC.